These 21 T cell receptor beta chains originate from one sample sequenced in a study of blood T cell repertoires in COVID-19. TCRdb's copy holds only in-frame clones and misses some; the assay was immunoSEQ multiplex PCR. The sample includes 300,000 to 400,000 clones, 65% to 90% of them seen just once. The sample comprised PBMCs or T cells enriched from blood (not recorded which). The receptors were gathered from a woman in her thirties or forties with acute COVID-19.

J is TRBJ2-1 and V is TRBV6-5, with TRBD1 identical over 8 bases. V dropped 0 bases and J dropped 2; count of bases not matched to a gene: 3. There are 16 residues in the CDR3. CDR1 is MNHEY and CDR2 is SVGAGI in the germline V gene. The CDR3 loop is CASSYSGTGPYNEQFF. CDR3 nucleotides: TGTGCCAGCAGTTACTCTGGGACAGGACCCTACAATGAGCAGTTCTTC.

This chain joins TRBV18 and TRBJ2-3, with TRBD1 as a possible D gene (5 bases). CDR1 and CDR2 (germline): KGHSH, LQKENI. V lost 6 bases, J lost 6 bases, and 22 bases lay in between. The CDR3 loop spans 16 amino acids. The CDR3 DNA sequence: TGTGCCAGCTCCCCTAAGTTGACAGCTCCGCTTGATACGCAGTATTTT. Residues: CASSPKLTAPLDTQYF.

Notes on this clone: The junction does not match germline at one end; this may be a read error. The chain couples TRBV7-9 to TRBJ1-6; D is ambiguous. Per germline, CDR1 SEHNR and CDR2 FQNEAQ (reference sequence). CDR3 length: 15 residues. Here the CDR3 reads CASSGQGSYNSPLHF. DNA of the CDR3: TGTGCCAGCAGCGGTCAAGGGAGCTATAATTCCCCCCTCCACTTT.

V is TRBV20-1 and J is TRBJ1-2, with unresolved D. V was clipped by 3 bases and J by 5 bases, with 13 bases between them. The CDR3 contains 13 residues. Germline V gives CDR1 DFQATT, CDR2 SNEGSKA (reference sequence). Here the CDR3 reads CSASIVANYGYTF. CDR3 bases: TGCAGTGCTAGTATTGTAGCGAATTATGGCTACACCTTC.

The chain recombines TRBV24-1 with TRBJ2-3; 13 positions agree with TRBD2. V shed 4 bases, J shed 1 base, and the junction held 7 bases outside the gene matches. The V gene's germline CDR1 is KGHDR and CDR2 SFDVKD. The CDR3 is made up of 18 amino acids. The CDR3 nucleotides read TGTGCCACCAGTGACCCTCGGACTAGCGGGGGTGGCACAGATACGCAGTATTTT. It is translated as CATSDPRTSGGGTDTQYF.

The chain links TRBV18 to TRBJ1-2; 8 bases agree with TRBD1. The CDR3 is 14 residues long. Germline V CDR1 and CDR2: KGHSH, LQKENI. J was trimmed by 4 bases and V by 5 bases; bases with no gene match: 6. The CDR3 sequence: CASSTGGRTYGYTF. CDR3 nucleotide sequence: TGTGCCAGCTCAACAGGGGGAAGGACCTATGGCTACACCTTC.

The chain joins TRBV5-4 to TRBJ2-2; D may be TRBD1 (5 bases). Trimming took 3 bases from V and 5 from J, leaving 8 bases between them. This CDR3 spans 13 amino acids. The germline CDR1 and CDR2 sequences are SGHNT and YYREEE (reference sequence). The CDR3 sequence: CASSWAGTGELFF. The CDR3 bases are TGTGCCAGCAGCTGGGCAGGGACCGGGGAGCTGTTTTTT.

The chain carries TRBV5-1 and TRBJ2-2; TRBD2 matches 10 bases. The germline CDR1 and CDR2 sequences are SGHRS and YFSETQ. The V segment lost 3 bases and the J segment 2 bases; nucleotides outside the gene matches: 1. The CDR3 is made up of 15 amino acids. CDR3 DNA sequence: TGCGCCAGCAGCTGGACTAGCGGCAACACCGGGGAGCTGTTTTTT. It specifies CASSWTSGNTGELFF.

The genes are TRBV19 and TRBJ1-1, with D uncertain. Germline CDR1 and CDR2: LNHDA and SQIVND (reference sequence). This CDR3 has 14 residues. Trimming stripped 3 bases from V and 1 base from J, with 9 bases between. The chain's CDR3 is CASSIEGRNTEAFF. DNA of the CDR3: TGTGCCAGTAGTATTGAGGGCAGGAACACTGAAGCTTTCTTT. Using reference TRBV19 and TRBJ1-1 for the parts outside the CDR3, the full variable domain is DGGITQSPKYLFRKEGQNVTLSCEQNLNHDAMYWYRQDPGQGLRLIYYSQIVNDFQKGDIAEGYSVSREKKESFPLTVTSAQKNPTAFYLCASSIEGRNTEAFFGQGTRLTVV.

This clone was picked up a small number of times. V is TRBV4-1 and J is TRBJ1-2; 8 positions match TRBD1. The CDR3 totals 16 residues. Germline loops: CDR1 MGHRA, CDR2 YSYEKL. With 0 bases clipped from V and 6 bases from J, the junction kept 9 bases outside the gene matches. This CDR3 is CASSQEGVRGRNGYTF. DNA for the CDR3: TGCGCCAGCAGCCAAGAAGGCGTCAGGGGGCGGAATGGCTACACCTTC.

As regards this clone: This sample includes further DNA sequences coding for the same CDR3. The chain has TRBV6-5 and TRBJ1-2, with D possibly TRBD1 on 6 matching bases. The length of the CDR3 is 12 residues. CDR1 MNHEY and CDR2 SVGAGI come from the germline V gene. Trimming cost V 2 bases and J 8 bases, with 9 bases left between them. The chain's CDR3 is CASSYEGVGYTF. In nucleotides, the CDR3 is TGTGCCAGCAGTTACGAGGGGGTCGGCTACACCTTC.

In its sample, this clone was seen a few times. The chain has TRBV2 and TRBJ2-7, with a possible D match to TRBD1 (6 bases). The CDR3 has 13 amino acids. The V end was cut by 3 bases, the J end by 6 bases, with 12 bases between. Germline CDR1 is SNHLY and CDR2 is FYNNEI. The CDR3 nucleotides read TGTGCCAGCAGTGACCAACAGGGAAGCGAGCAGTACTTC. Protein product: CASSDQQGSEQYF.

The chain has TRBV18 and TRBJ2-1, with 10 nucleotides matching TRBD2. The CDR3 runs 14 residues. Trimming took 6 bases from V and 5 from J; bases not matched to a gene: 4. CDR1 is KGHSH, CDR2 LQKENI, per germline. CDR3 bases: TGTGCCAGCTCCGGGACTAGCGCTAACAATGAGCAGTTCTTC. It yields the protein CASSGTSANNEQFF.

The chain is built from TRBV29-1 and TRBJ1-1, with D tentatively TRBD1 (6 bases). Germline V lookup: CDR1 SQVTM, CDR2 ANQGSEA. V was shortened by 5 bases and J by 1 base, with 11 bases between the two germline ends. The CDR3 contains 13 residues. This chain's CDR3 is CSVSTDRNTEAFF. The CDR3 coding sequence is TGCAGCGTTTCAACGGACAGGAACACTGAAGCTTTCTTT.

V and J are TRBV18 and TRBJ1-1, with 7 bases that match TRBD1. V was clipped by 3 bases and J by 7 bases; unmatched bases: 5. This CDR3 has 13 amino acids. Per the germline V gene, CDR1 is KGHSH and CDR2 is LQKENI. As DNA, the CDR3 is TGTGCCAGCTCACCGGGACAGAAAAATGAAGCTTTCTTT. Protein product: CASSPGQKNEAFF.

The gene calls are TRBV25-1 and TRBJ1-2, with D perhaps TRBD1 (5 bases). The CDR3 has 14 amino acids. Germline V gene data show CDR1 as MGHDK and CDR2 as SYGVNS. V was clipped by 6 bases and J by 0 bases, with 11 bases between them. The CDR3 region has the DNA TGTGCCAGCAGCGACGAGACAGCTAACTATGGCTACACCTTC. This codes for CASSDETANYGYTF.

Of note for this clone: Other nucleotide sequences in the sample specify the same CDR3. The chain couples TRBV18 to TRBJ1-4; the D is unclear. Trimming removed 6 bases at V and 2 bases at J, with 10 bases between. The CDR3 is made up of 14 amino acids. The germline gives CDR1 KGHSH, CDR2 LQKENI. CDR3 nucleotides: TGTGCCAGCTCCTACGGTGCCACTAATGAAAAACTGTTTTTT. This sequence encodes CASSYGATNEKLFF.

The rearrangement links TRBV6-5 to TRBJ1-2, with 9 bases fitting TRBD1. J gave up 5 bases and V 7 bases, and 8 bases lay outside the gene matches. CDR3 length: 14 amino acids. Germline assignment: CDR1 MNHEY and CDR2 SVGAGI. DNA of the CDR3: TGTGCCAGCATGACCGGGACAGGGTGGTATGGCTACACCTTC. It encodes CASMTGTGWYGYTF.

This chain links TRBV6-5 with TRBJ2-2; 8 bases are a match to TRBD1. Germline V gives CDR1 MNHEY, CDR2 SVGAGI. The CDR3 contains 15 residues. J lost 4 bases, V lost 0 bases, and 1 base had no gene match. This CDR3 reads CASSYSGQVTGELFF. The CDR3, as DNA: TGTGCCAGCAGTTACTCGGGACAGGTCACCGGGGAGCTGTTTTTT.

The chain links TRBV7-9 to TRBJ2-1; TRBD2 matches 9 bases. This CDR3 has 17 residues. Trimming removed 3 bases from V and 0 bases from J; junction bases left unmatched: 6. Germline values: CDR1 SEHNR, CDR2 FQNEAQ (reference sequence). CDR3 residues: CASSLYRGGASYNEQFF. As DNA, the CDR3 is TGTGCCAGCAGCTTGTACCGCGGGGGGGCCTCCTACAATGAGCAGTTCTTC. The full variable domain, in which reference TRBV7-9 and TRBJ2-1 provide the parts outside the CDR3, is DTGVSQNPRHKITKRGQNVTFRCDPISEHNRLYWYRQTLGQGPEFLTYFQNEAQLEKSRLLSDRFSAERPKGSFSTLEIQRTEQGDSAMYLCASSLYRGGASYNEQFFGPGTRLTVL.

The chain is built from TRBV29-1 and TRBJ1-1; no definite D call. CDR1 is SQVTM, CDR2 ANQGSEA, per germline. V dropped 7 bases and J dropped 4 bases, with 10 bases sitting between them. The CDR3 loop spans 11 amino acids. CDR3 protein: CSGREPTEAFF. CDR3 DNA: TGCAGCGGCCGGGAGCCCACTGAAGCTTTCTTT.